This T cell receptor beta chain was observed in a study of response to subunit inactivated influenza vaccine. Study findings and constraints: Each seasonal influenza vaccination recruits few new T cells, the authors suggested.

TCRdb called the RT-PCR reads again in MiXCR, with one record for every CDR3 protein. Of under 200,000 distinct CDR3 sequences listed, around 10% are singletons. Germline-derived CDR1 and CDR2 are SQVTM and ANQGSEA. The germline V and J ends were trimmed by 4 bases and 3 bases, with 10 bases remaining between them. This CDR3 spans 12 amino acids. There are a few counts of this clonotype. Its antigen is not identified. Sequenced here: CD8+ T cells sorted from PBMCs, sampled roughly 24 months after vaccination. This TCR derives from a man in his fifties or sixties who received an inactivated influenza vaccine. The chain joins TRBV29-1 to TRBJ2-7, with D unresolved. CDR3 sequence reads: CSVAGLSYEQYF. The DNA of the CDR3 is TGCAGCGTTGCCGGGCTAAGCTACGAGCAGTACTTC.